These 5 T cell receptor beta chains came from one sample sequenced in a study of cytomegalovirus exposure and HLA in healthy donors. The study ran its PCR with 60 Vbeta and 13 Jbeta primers. Assay used: immunoSEQ multiplex PCR; TCRdb lists only in-frame clones, some missing. The sample has approximately 58,000 clones. Sequencing input: PBMCs. Source of these receptors: a woman between 18 and 29 years old in good health and CMV-seronegative.

The rearrangement uses TRBV28 and TRBJ2-7; TRBD2 matches at 8 bases. With V trimmed by 5 bases and J by 1 base, 4 bases remained unmatched. The CDR3 spans 14 residues. From germline, CDR1 is MDHEN and CDR2 SYDVKM. Written as DNA, the CDR3 is TGTGCCAGCAGTGGACTAGCTCTTTCCTACGAGCAGTACTTC. Protein: CASSGLALSYEQYF.

This chain connects TRBV10-3 to TRBJ2-7; TRBD1 agrees at 7 bases. CDR3 length: 14 residues. Germline lookup yields CDR1 ENHRY and CDR2 SYGVKD. With 0 bases clipped from V and 4 bases from J, the junction kept 3 bases outside the gene matches. The CDR3 loop reads CAISESRGKYEQYF. The CDR3 DNA reads as TGTGCCATCAGTGAGTCCAGGGGGAAATACGAGCAGTACTTC.

The rearrangement joins TRBV6-1 to TRBJ1-2; possibly TRBD1 for D (6 bases). CDR1 is MNHNS, CDR2 SASEGT, per germline. V lost 2 bases to trimming and J lost 6 bases, with 7 bases between them. The CDR3 loop spans 12 amino acids. CDR3 sequence (DNA): TGTGCCAGCAGTGAATACAGGGATGGCTACACCTTC. This translates into CASSEYRDGYTF.

V is TRBV5-6 and J is TRBJ1-5; D perhaps matches TRBD1 (6 bases). V dropped 4 bases and J dropped 5 bases, with 10 bases sitting between them. The CDR3 is 13 amino acids. The V gene's germline CDR1 is SGHDT and CDR2 YYEEEE. In nucleotides, the CDR3 is TGTGCCAGCAGCAGGGGGTTTGATCAGCCCCAGCATTTT. Protein product: CASSRGFDQPQHF.

The V call is TRBV7-2, the J call TRBJ2-7, with TRBD2 matching 8 bases. V shed 6 bases and J 3 bases; nucleotides not matched to a gene: 10. Germline CDR1 reads SGHTA; CDR2 reads FQGNSA. This CDR3 is built from 15 residues. The CDR3 nucleotides are TGTGCCAGCAGACCTCGGCTAGCGGGCCTCTACGAGCAGTACTTC. Amino acid sequence: CASRPRLAGLYEQYF.